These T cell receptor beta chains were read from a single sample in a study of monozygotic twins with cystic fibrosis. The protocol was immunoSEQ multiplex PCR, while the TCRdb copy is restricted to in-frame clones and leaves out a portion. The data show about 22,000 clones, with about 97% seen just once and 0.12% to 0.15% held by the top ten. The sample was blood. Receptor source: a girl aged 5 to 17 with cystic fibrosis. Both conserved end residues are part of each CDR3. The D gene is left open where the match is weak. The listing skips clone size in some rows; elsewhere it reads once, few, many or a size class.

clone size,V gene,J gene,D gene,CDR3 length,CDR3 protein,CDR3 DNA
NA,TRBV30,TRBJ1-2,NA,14,CAWRTQNRDQGYTF,TGTGCCTGGAGAACACAGAATAGGGATCAAGGCTACACCTTC
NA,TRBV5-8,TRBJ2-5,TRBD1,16,CASSLEGTGGSETQYF,TGTGCCAGCAGCTTGGAAGGGACAGGGGGCTCGGAGACCCAGTACTTC
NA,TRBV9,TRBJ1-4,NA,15,CASTPGGEANEKLFF,TGTGCCAGCACCCCTGGCGGAGAGGCTAATGAAAAACTGTTTTTT
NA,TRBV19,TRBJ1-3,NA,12,CASSDSGNTIYF,TGTGCCAGTAGCGACAGTGGAAACACCATATATTTT
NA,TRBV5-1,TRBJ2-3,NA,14,CASSLREYTDTQYF,TGCGCCAGCAGCTTACGGGAGTACACAGATACGCAGTATTTT
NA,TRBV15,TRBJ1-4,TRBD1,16,CATSRERTGEGEKLFF,TGTGCCACCAGCAGAGAACGGACAGGGGAAGGAGAAAAACTGTTTTTT
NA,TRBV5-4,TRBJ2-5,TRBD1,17,CASSSWTGARGGETQYF,TGTGCCAGCAGCTCTTGGACAGGGGCACGAGGGGGGGAGACCCAGTACTTC
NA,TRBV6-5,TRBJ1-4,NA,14,CASSYGGTNEKLFF,TGTGCCAGCAGTTATGGAGGAACTAATGAAAAACTGTTTTTT
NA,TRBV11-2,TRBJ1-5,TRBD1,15,CASSPGTGYNQPQHF,TGTGCCAGCAGCCCAGGGACAGGGTACAATCAGCCCCAGCATTTT
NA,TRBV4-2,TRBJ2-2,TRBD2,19,CASSQLPGTSGKVTGELFF,TGTGCCAGCAGCCAACTTCCTGGGACTAGCGGAAAGGTGACCGGGGAGCTGTTTTTT
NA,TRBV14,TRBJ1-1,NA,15,CASSSQTRMNTEAFF,TGTGCCAGCAGCTCTCAGACAAGAATGAACACTGAAGCTTTCTTT
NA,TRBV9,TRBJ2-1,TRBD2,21,CASSDSLHSGRVAGSYNEQFF,TGTGCCAGCAGCGACTCGCTCCATAGCGGGAGGGTAGCTGGGTCCTACAATGAGCAGTTCTTC
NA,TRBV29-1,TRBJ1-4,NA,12,CSVGQGDEKLFF,TGCAGCGTCGGGCAGGGAGATGAAAAACTGTTTTTT
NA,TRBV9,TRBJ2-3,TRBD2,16,CASNIGLAGIGDTQYF,TGTGCCAGCAACATCGGACTAGCGGGAATCGGAGATACGCAGTATTTT
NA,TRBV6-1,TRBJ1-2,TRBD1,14,CASSEPGQNYGYTF,TGTGCCAGCAGTGAACCGGGACAGAACTATGGCTACACCTTC
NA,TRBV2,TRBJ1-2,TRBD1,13,CASSARTGEGYTF,TGTGCCAGCAGTGCCAGGACAGGGGAAGGCTACACCTTC
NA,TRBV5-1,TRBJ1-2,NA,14,CASSLMEGDYGYTF,TGCGCCAGCAGCTTAATGGAGGGCGACTATGGCTACACCTTC
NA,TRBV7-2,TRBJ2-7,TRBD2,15,CASSLELAGYYEQYF,TGTGCCAGCAGCTTAGAGCTAGCGGGGTACTACGAGCAGTACTTC
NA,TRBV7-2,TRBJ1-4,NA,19,CASRIGMGNVRATNEKLFF,TGTGCCAGCAGGATAGGGATGGGAAATGTTAGGGCAACTAATGAAAAACTGTTTTTT
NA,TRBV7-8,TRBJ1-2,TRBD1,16,CASSPRDSHLNYGYTF,TGTGCCAGCAGCCCCCGGGACAGCCACCTTAACTATGGCTACACCTTC
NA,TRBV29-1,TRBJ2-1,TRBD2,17,CSVRNQKLAMVYNEQFF,TGCAGCGTTCGAAACCAGAAACTAGCGATGGTCTACAATGAGCAGTTCTTC
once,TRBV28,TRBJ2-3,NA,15,CASSTVSASTDTQYF,TGTGCCAGCAGTACCGTAAGTGCTAGCACAGATACGCAGTATTTT
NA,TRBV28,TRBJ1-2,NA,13,CASSLRDADGYTF,TGTGCCAGCAGTCTCCGGGATGCCGACGGCTACACCTTC
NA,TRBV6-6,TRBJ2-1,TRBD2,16,CASRPIAGDPYNEQFF,TGTGCCAGCAGGCCTATAGCGGGAGACCCTTACAATGAGCAGTTCTTC
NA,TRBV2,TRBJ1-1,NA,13,CASILRMGTEAFF,TGTGCCAGCATCCTACGAATGGGCACTGAAGCTTTCTTT
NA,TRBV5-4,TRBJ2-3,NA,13,CASSISSTDTQYF,TGTGCCAGCAGTATATCAAGCACAGATACGCAGTATTTT
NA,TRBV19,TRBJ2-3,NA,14,CASSIVGPRDTQYF,TGTGCCAGTAGTATTGTGGGCCCGCGGGATACGCAGTATTTT
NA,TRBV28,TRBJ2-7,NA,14,CASSLGVGRDEQYF,TGTGCCAGCAGTTTAGGGGTCGGACGGGACGAGCAGTACTTC
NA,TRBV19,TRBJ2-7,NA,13,CASRAQGVYEQYF,TGTGCCAGTAGGGCCCAGGGCGTCTACGAGCAGTACTTC
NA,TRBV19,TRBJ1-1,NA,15,CASRFRSQANTEAFF,TGTGCCAGTAGATTCAGATCACAGGCGAACACTGAAGCTTTCTTT
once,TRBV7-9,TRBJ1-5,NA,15,CASSLGGRINQPQHF,TGTGCCAGCAGCTTAGGTGGGCGGATCAATCAGCCCCAGCATTTT
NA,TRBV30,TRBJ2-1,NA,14,CAWSTGQSYNEQFF,TGTGCCTGGAGCACAGGACAGAGCTACAATGAGCAGTTCTTC
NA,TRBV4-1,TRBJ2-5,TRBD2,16,CASSLRGGLERETQYF,TGCGCCAGCAGCCTCCGAGGCGGACTAGAAAGGGAGACCCAGTACTTC
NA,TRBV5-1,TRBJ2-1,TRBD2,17,CASAMEVQAGGPTVQFF,TGCGCCAGCGCCATGGAGGTTCAAGCGGGAGGGCCTACCGTGCAGTTCTTC
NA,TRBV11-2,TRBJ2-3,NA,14,CASSLSMAQNTQYF,TGTGCCAGCAGCTTGAGTATGGCCCAGAATACGCAGTATTTT
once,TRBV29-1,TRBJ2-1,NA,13,CSVDWGRYNEQFF,TGCAGCGTTGATTGGGGAAGGTACAATGAGCAGTTCTTC
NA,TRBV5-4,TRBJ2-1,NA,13,CASSMGENNEQFF,TGTGCCAGCAGCATGGGGGAGAACAATGAGCAGTTCTTC
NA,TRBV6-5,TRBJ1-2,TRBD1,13,CASSRDSNYGYTF,TGTGCCAGCAGTCGGGACAGCAACTATGGCTACACCTTC
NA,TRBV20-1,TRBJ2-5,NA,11,CSALEEETQYF,TGCAGTGCTTTAGAGGAAGAGACCCAGTACTTC
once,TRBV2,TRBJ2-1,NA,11,CASSVYNEQFF,TGTGCCAGCAGTGTATACAATGAGCAGTTCTTC
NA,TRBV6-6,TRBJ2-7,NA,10,CATGSYEQYF,TGTGCCACCGGCTCCTACGAGCAGTACTTC